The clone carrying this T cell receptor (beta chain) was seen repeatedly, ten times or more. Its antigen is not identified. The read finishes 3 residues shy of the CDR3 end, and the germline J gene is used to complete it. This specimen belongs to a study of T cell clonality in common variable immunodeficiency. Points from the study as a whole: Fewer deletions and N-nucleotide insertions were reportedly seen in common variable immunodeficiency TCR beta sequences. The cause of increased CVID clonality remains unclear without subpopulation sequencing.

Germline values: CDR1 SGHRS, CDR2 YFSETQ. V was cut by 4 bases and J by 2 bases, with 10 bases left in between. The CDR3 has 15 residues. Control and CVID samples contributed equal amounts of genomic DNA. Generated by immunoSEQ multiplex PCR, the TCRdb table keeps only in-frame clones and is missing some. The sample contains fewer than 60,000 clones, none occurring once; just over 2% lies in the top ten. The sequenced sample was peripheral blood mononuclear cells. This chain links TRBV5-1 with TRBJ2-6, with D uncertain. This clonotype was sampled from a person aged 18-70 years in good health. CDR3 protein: CASSPFFAGANVLTF. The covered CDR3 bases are TGCGCCAGCAGCCCGTTCTTCGCTGGGGCCAACGTC.